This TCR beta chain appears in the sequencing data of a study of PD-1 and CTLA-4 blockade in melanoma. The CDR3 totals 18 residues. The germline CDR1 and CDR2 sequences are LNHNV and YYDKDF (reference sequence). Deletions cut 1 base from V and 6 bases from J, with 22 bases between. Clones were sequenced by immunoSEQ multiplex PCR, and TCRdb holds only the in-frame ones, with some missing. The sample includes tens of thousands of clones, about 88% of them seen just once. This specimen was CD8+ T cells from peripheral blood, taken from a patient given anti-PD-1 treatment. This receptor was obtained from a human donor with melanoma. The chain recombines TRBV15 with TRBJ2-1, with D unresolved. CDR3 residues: CATSRVSPETIAPNEQFF. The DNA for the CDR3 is TGTGCCACCAGCAGAGTTTCCCCCGAGACGATAGCCCCCAATGAGCAGTTCTTC.